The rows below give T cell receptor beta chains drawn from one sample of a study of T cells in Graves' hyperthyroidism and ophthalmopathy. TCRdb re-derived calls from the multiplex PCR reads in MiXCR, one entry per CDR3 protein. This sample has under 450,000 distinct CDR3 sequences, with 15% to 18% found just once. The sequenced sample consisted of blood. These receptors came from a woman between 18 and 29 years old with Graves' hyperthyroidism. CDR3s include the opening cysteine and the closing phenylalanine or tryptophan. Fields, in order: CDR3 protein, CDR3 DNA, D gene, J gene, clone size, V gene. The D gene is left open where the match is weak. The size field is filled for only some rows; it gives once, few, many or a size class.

CDR3: CASSQKQGPTYGYTF; DNA: TGTGCCAGCTCTCAAAAGCAAGGTCCTACTTATGGCTACACCTTC; D: -; J: TRBJ1-2; size: many; V: TRBV18
CDR3: CATTEGYGYTF; DNA: TGTGCCACCACAGAAGGTTATGGCTACACCTTC; D: -; J: TRBJ1-2; size: few; V: TRBV6-1
CDR3: CASGSSGGGVTEAFF; DNA: TGTGCCAGCGGCTCTTCCGGGGGCGGTGTCACTGAAGCTTTCTTT; D: -; J: TRBJ1-1; size: -; V: TRBV7-9
CDR3: CAIALGLNQPQHF; DNA: TGTGCCATTGCGCTGGGGTTGAATCAGCCCCAGCATTTT; D: -; J: TRBJ1-5; size: once; V: TRBV19
CDR3: CASSPLFSGEGETQYF; DNA: TGTGCCAGCAGCCCCCTGTTTTCCGGGGAAGGGGAAACCCAGTACTTC; D: -; J: TRBJ2-5; size: -; V: TRBV6-1
CDR3: CASSPSGVEGYTF; DNA: TGTGCCAGCAGCCCCAGCGGGGTTGAGGGCTACACCTTC; D: -; J: TRBJ1-2; size: -; V: TRBV7-2
CDR3: CASSLESSGDNEQFF; DNA: TGTGCCAGCAGTTTAGAGTCTAGCGGAGACAATGAGCAGTTCTTC; D: TRBD2; J: TRBJ2-1; size: few; V: TRBV27
CDR3: CASSQDFMAGNTDTQYF; DNA: TGCGCCAGCAGCCAAGATTTTATGGCAGGAAACACAGATACGCAGTATTTT; D: -; J: TRBJ2-3; size: few; V: TRBV4-1
CDR3: CASRDPGQQGNTIYF; DNA: TGTGCCAGCAGGGACCCGGGGCAGCAAGGAAACACCATATATTTT; D: -; J: TRBJ1-3; size: few; V: TRBV6-1
CDR3: CASRSGQSNSPLHF; DNA: TGTGCCAGCAGATCTGGACAGTCCAATTCACCCCTCCACTTT; D: -; J: TRBJ1-6; size: many; V: TRBV11-2
CDR3: CSAPPGDKTYEQYF; DNA: TGCAGTGCCCCGCCAGGGGACAAGACCTACGAGCAGTACTTC; D: -; J: TRBJ2-7; size: -; V: TRBV20-1
CDR3: CASSSPDRGDTQYF; DNA: TGTGCCAGCAGCTCGCCGGACAGGGGTGATACGCAGTATTTT; D: TRBD1; J: TRBJ2-3; size: many; V: TRBV7-3
CDR3: CASSARDSLSGANVLTF; DNA: TGTGCCAGCAGCGCCCGGGACAGTCTCTCTGGGGCCAACGTCCTGACTTTC; D: TRBD1; J: TRBJ2-6; size: -; V: TRBV9
CDR3: CASSWGQDSFGNQPQHF; DNA: TGTGCCAGCAGCTGGGGACAGGATTCATTCGGGAATCAGCCCCAGCATTTT; D: TRBD1; J: TRBJ1-5; size: few; V: TRBV5-8
CDR3: CASSYSGRYGYTF; DNA: TGTGCCAGCAGTTATTCGGGCCGTTATGGCTACACCTTC; D: -; J: TRBJ1-2; size: -; V: TRBV6-2/TRBV6-3
CDR3: CSARWTGNYGYTF; DNA: TGCAGTGCTAGGTGGACAGGCAACTATGGCTACACCTTC; D: TRBD1; J: TRBJ1-2; size: many; V: TRBV20-1
CDR3: CASSLFGLWDRANTGELFF; DNA: TGTGCCAGCAGTTTATTTGGTTTATGGGACAGGGCTAACACCGGGGAGCTGTTTTTC; D: TRBD1; J: TRBJ2-2; size: -; V: TRBV27
CDR3: CASSQVLRPSGELFF; DNA: TGTGCCAGCAGCCAAGTACTTCGGCCCTCCGGGGAGCTGTTTTTT; D: -; J: TRBJ2-2; size: many; V: TRBV3-1
CDR3: CASSQTGVGSTESFF; DNA: TGCGCCAGCAGCCAAACAGGGGTAGGGAGCACTGAATCTTTCTTT; D: TRBD1; J: TRBJ1-1; size: once; V: TRBV4-3
CDR3: CASSLDRGARTDTQYF; DNA: TGTGCCAGCAGCTTAGATCGCGGGGCCCGCACAGATACGCAGTATTTT; D: -; J: TRBJ2-3; size: -; V: TRBV11-2
CDR3: CSVDQGMEYF; DNA: TGCAGCGTGGACCAGGGGATGGAGTATTTT; D: -; J: TRBJ2-3; size: few; V: TRBV29-1
CDR3: CSVEGRGSMSYTF; DNA: TGCAGCGTTGAAGGCCGTGGCAGTATGAGCTACACCTTC; D: -; J: TRBJ1-2; size: many; V: TRBV29-1